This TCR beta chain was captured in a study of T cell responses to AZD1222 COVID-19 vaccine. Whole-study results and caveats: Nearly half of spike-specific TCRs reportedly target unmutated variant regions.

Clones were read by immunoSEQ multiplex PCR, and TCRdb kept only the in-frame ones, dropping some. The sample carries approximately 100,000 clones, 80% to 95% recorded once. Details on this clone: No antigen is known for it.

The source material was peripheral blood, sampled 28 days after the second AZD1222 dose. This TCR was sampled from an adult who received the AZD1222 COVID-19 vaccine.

Here the CDR3 DNA reads TGTGCCATCGGTCAGTTGATGAACACTGAAGCTTTCTTT. Protein: CAIGQLMNTEAFF. The V call is TRBV10-3, the J call TRBJ1-1; D uncertain. The CDR3 sequence is 13 residues long. Germline-derived CDR1 and CDR2 are ENHRY and SYGVKD. The V end lost 8 bases, the J end lost 0 bases, and 10 bases lay between the germline ends.